The 15 T cell receptor beta chains below all came from one sample that was sequenced in a study of human T cells and chemical hapten exposure. Time point meaning: pre-sensitization, week 0. Indicated treatment: therapeutic diphenylcyclopropenone sensitization with weekly scalp DPC. TCRdb recomputed calls from the RACE reads with MiXCR, one row per CDR3 protein. The repertoire has more than 300,000 distinct CDR3 sequences, 4% to 6% of them found once; the top ten carry 2% to 3%. The sequenced sample was whole blood, obtained in connection with sensitization to the hapten diphenylcyclopropenone (DPC). The receptors originated from a woman aged 50 to 60 with alopecia areata. Some clones in this sample may be carry-over from other donors' samples.

This clonotype showed up just a few times. CDR3 sequence: CAISGGGAGGPQHF. CDR3 bases: TGTGCCATCAGTGGCGGAGGGGCCGGGGGGCCCCAGCATTTT. This chain joins TRBV10-3 and TRBJ1-5; weak D call: TRBD1 (5 bases). This CDR3 spans 14 amino acids. Germline CDR1 is ENHRY and CDR2 is SYGVKD. Trimming shortened V by 4 bases and J by 9 bases, and 16 bases separated the two germline ends.

This clonotype was picked up many times. The chain has TRBV2 and TRBJ2-3; D may be TRBD2 (7 bases). Trimming took off 6 bases at V and 1 base at J, with 11 bases between the two ends. The CDR3 has 14 amino acids. From germline, CDR1 is SNHLY and CDR2 FYNNEI. The CDR3 sequence: CASSNGGRTDTQYF. CDR3 bases: TGTGCCAGCAGCAACGGGGGGCGCACAGATACGCAGTATTTT.

In the case of this clonotype: A read error may explain this, as a much larger clone is one base away. The genes are TRBV4-3 and TRBJ1-6; D not resolved. This CDR3 has 16 residues. Per the germline V gene, CDR1 is LGHNA and CDR2 is YSLEER. The DNA for the CDR3 is TGCGCCAGCAGCCAAGATGGCGTAGTATTAAATTCACCCCCCCACTTT. Encoded protein: CASSQDGVVLNSPPHF.

This clonotype was seen at least ten times. J is TRBJ1-1 and V is TRBV7-2; 9 bases map to TRBD1. V was pared by 4 bases and J by 8 bases, with 11 bases of the junction left unmatched. This CDR3 contains 15 residues. Germline CDR1 SGHTA, CDR2 FQGNSA. The CDR3 here is CASSSRGQGLSEAFF. DNA of the CDR3: TGTGCCAGCAGCTCGAGGGGACAGGGCTTATCGGAAGCTTTCTTT.

This clonotype was seen repeatedly, ten times or more. The chain recombines TRBV6-2 or TRBV6-3 with TRBJ1-1, with unresolved D. The CDR3 is made up of 14 amino acids. Between the trimmed V and J ends, which lost 2 bases and 4 bases, there was a span of 11 bases. Germline loops: CDR1 MNHEY, CDR2 SVGEGT. The CDR3 here is CASSYTASSTEAFF. CDR3 nucleotide sequence: TGTGCCAGCAGTTACACGGCCTCGAGCACTGAAGCTTTCTTT.

This clonotype was observed at least ten times. The chain combines TRBV7-2 with TRBJ2-7; 8 nucleotides align to TRBD2. The CDR3 totals 15 residues. Germline CDR1 SGHTA, CDR2 FQGNSA. J lost 4 bases, V lost 5 bases, and 10 bases had no gene match. In DNA form, the CDR3 reads TGTGCCAGCAGCCCCCACGGGGGGGCCGATTACGAGCAGTACTTC. This sequence encodes CASSPHGGADYEQYF. The variable domain in full, with the rest retrieved from reference TRBV7-2 and TRBJ2-7, is GAGVSQSPSNKVTEKGKDVELRCDPISGHTALYWYRQSLGQGLEFLIYFQGNSAPDKSGLPSDRFSAERTGGSVSTLTIQRTQQEDSAVYLCASSPHGGADYEQYFGPGTRLTVT.

This clonotype turned up a few times. The chain has TRBV7-8 and TRBJ2-5; 8 positions agree with TRBD2. Germline V gene sequence: CDR1 SGHVS, CDR2 FQNEAQ. V was pared by 1 base and J by 1 base, with 5 bases of the junction left unmatched. CDR3 size: 16 residues. This CDR3 reads CASSLVGGVFQETQYF. The CDR3 region has the DNA TGTGCCAGCAGCTTAGTCGGGGGGGTTTTCCAAGAGACCCAGTACTTC.

The chain combines TRBV3-1 with TRBJ2-1; TRBD2 might be the D (6 bases). The CDR3 loop spans 14 amino acids. CDR1 is LGHDT, CDR2 YNNKEL, per germline (reference sequence). The V and J ends lost 4 bases and 2 bases respectively, with 9 bases between them. The CDR3 DNA reads TGTGCCAGCAGCCGGAGGGGCGCCTACAATGAGCAGTTCTTC. Translated: CASSRRGAYNEQFF.

Concerning this clonotype: This may be a read error, as it is one base from a much larger clone. The chain is built from TRBV6-2 or TRBV6-3 and TRBJ2-6; 7 positions match TRBD2. The germline gives CDR1 MNHEY, CDR2 SVGEGT. CDR3 length: 15 amino acids. The DNA for the CDR3 is TGTGCCAGCAGTTACCCAACCGGGACTATCAACGTCCAGACTTTC. Translation gives CASSYPTGTINVQTF.

The sample holds a few counts of this clonotype. The CDR3 coding sequence is TGTGCCAGCAGCCATACGGACACCTACTATGGCTACACCTTC. Translation gives CASSHTDTYYGYTF. The chain recombines TRBV14 with TRBJ1-2; D may be TRBD1 (5 bases). Trimming stripped 3 bases from V and 3 bases from J, with 11 bases between. The CDR3 consists of 14 residues. CDR1 SGHDN and CDR2 FVKESK come from the germline V gene.

Only a few counts were recorded for this clonotype. The chain couples TRBV29-1 to TRBJ1-2; D uncertain. The V gene lost 4 bases and the J gene lost 8 bases, with 5 bases spanning the gap. This CDR3 spans 9 amino acids. Germline lookup yields CDR1 SQVTM and CDR2 ANQGSEA. The CDR3 loop is CSVAPGYTF. Here the CDR3 DNA reads TGCAGCGTTGCCCCCGGCTACACCTTC.

This clonotype appeared a few times. The CDR3 protein is CASSPRTGAGYNEQFF. In DNA, the CDR3 is TGTGCCAGCAGCCCTCGGACAGGGGCAGGGTACAATGAGCAGTTCTTC. V usage is TRBV7-9 and J usage is TRBJ2-1; 9 bases match TRBD1. V shed 5 bases, J shed 4 bases, and the junction held 9 bases outside the gene matches. This CDR3 is 16 amino acids long. Germline V gene data show CDR1 as SEHNR and CDR2 as FQNEAQ (reference sequence).

This clonotype was counted between two and nine times. The chain links TRBV5-1 to TRBJ2-7; a weak D match, TRBD2 (5 bases). The CDR3 contains 14 residues. In germline, CDR1 is SGHRS, CDR2 YFSETQ. V lost 3 bases and J 5 bases, leaving 15 bases between the germline ends. This CDR3 is CASSYVEGLDEQYF. CDR3 DNA: TGCGCCAGCAGCTACGTTGAGGGTCTCGACGAGCAGTACTTC.

This chain connects TRBV7-9 to TRBJ2-3; TRBD2 matches at 12 bases. The CDR3 loop spans 17 amino acids. The junction had 7 bases not matched to a gene; V was cut back by 2 bases and J by 4 bases. Per germline, CDR1 SEHNR and CDR2 FQNEAQ (reference sequence). The CDR3 region has the DNA TGTGCCAGCAGCTTATTGACGGCTAGCGGGAGGGCAGATACGCAGTATTTT. It encodes CASSLLTASGRADTQYF.

In this sample, this clonotype turned up a few times. V and J are TRBV11-2 and TRBJ1-2; TRBD1 aligns across 10 bases. Trimming at V came to 0 bases and at J to 7 bases, leaving 11 bases not matched to a gene. Germline values: CDR1 SGHAT, CDR2 FQNNGV. The CDR3 has 17 residues. The CDR3 DNA reads as TGTGCCAGCAGCTTAGAAACTACGGGACAGGGGAATTCTGGCTACACCTTC. Amino acids: CASSLETTGQGNSGYTF.